A single TCR beta chain is shown here with its context. This sample was included in a study of blood T cell repertoires in COVID-19. Across the whole study: The origin of the acute and convalescent COVID-19 samples was the United States, Italy and Spain. PBMCs, B-cell-depleted T cells, or T cells were the source of the cDNA or gDNA that made up the material.

In the authors' methods: Amplifying reference gene primers gave estimates of nucleated cell counts. Assay: immunoSEQ multiplex PCR; the TCRdb copy retains only in-frame clones and omits some. V, J and clone size were drawn from that table, and D and trimming were deduced from the DNA. Of tens of thousands of clones detected, more than 75% appear once; the ten largest clones hold 1% to 1.5%. With 4 bases removed from V and 9 bases from J, the gap between germline ends came to 12 bases. The CDR3 length is 12 residues. Germline V lookup: CDR1 SEHNR, CDR2 FQNEAQ (reference sequence). The chain uses TRBV7-9 and TRBJ1-2, with a weak D call TRBD1 (6 bases). The material sequenced was peripheral blood. This clonotype originated in a woman aged 60 to 75 with acute or convalescent COVID-19. The CDR3 coding sequence is TGTGCCAGCAGCTCACAGGGAGCAAGCTACACCTTC. Its protein is CASSSQGASYTF.